This TCR beta chain was sequenced during a study of STAT5B mutations in CD4+ large granular lymphocyte leukemia. General observations from the study: Main leukemic clonotypes were patient-specific, but roughly 26% appeared at low frequency elsewhere. Patient CD4-sorted repertoires stayed more clonal than healthy ones after leukemic-clone removal. The CD4+ versus CD8+ T-LGLL clonality difference may reflect limited sample size.

The assay was run at survey level. This table comes from immunoSEQ multiplex PCR, and its TCRdb copy is limited to in-frame clones, with some not included. Of 24,000 or so clones listed, 74% are singletons. Turning to this clone: Its antigen remains unknown.

The ends were cut back, 3 bases at V and 6 bases at J, with 13 bases in the middle. The length of the CDR3 is 14 residues. CDR1 is LNHNV, CDR2 YYDKDF, per germline (reference sequence). The receptor's source is a human donor in good health. Input material: CD4+ T cells from blood buffy coats. This rearrangement joins TRBV15 to TRBJ2-3; D remains ambiguous. The CDR3 region is CATSREIGLDTQYF. DNA for the CDR3: TGTGCCACCAGCAGGGAGATAGGTCTCGATACGCAGTATTTT.